This T cell receptor (beta chain) was observed in a study of shared clonotypes between healthy human individuals. Details on this clone: Other DNA sequences in this sample translate to the same CDR3.

The DNA input per sorted-subset replicate PCR was 200 ng, corresponding to some 33,000 T cell genomes. As processed by the authors: Junction-only immunoSEQ data arrived without quality scores, meaning filtering differed. This table comes from immunoSEQ multiplex PCR, and its TCRdb copy is limited to in-frame clones, with some not included. V, J and clone size are those of that table, while D and trimming were read from the DNA. The repertoire holds over 850,000 clones, around three quarters seen once, with around 0.47% in the top ten. What was sequenced was memory CD4+ T cells from PBMCs. Documented subset: CD45RA-negative fraction. The clonotype originates from a man younger than 35 in good health. Some clones in this sample may be carry-over from other donors' samples.

Here the CDR3 reads CASSPGTSGSTDTQYF. Here the CDR3 DNA reads TGTGCCAGCAGCCCCGGGACTAGCGGAAGCACAGATACGCAGTATTTT. The chain uses TRBV5-8 and TRBJ2-3; the match to TRBD2 covers 11 bases. Germline V gene lookup returns CDR1 SGHTS and CDR2 YDEGEE. CDR3 length equals 16 residues. The trim removed 4 bases at V and 0 bases at J, leaving 4 bases unmatched.